The 15 T cell receptor beta chains below were found in one sample sequenced in a study of T cell responses to AZD1222 COVID-19 vaccine. The table came from immunoSEQ multiplex PCR; TCRdb's copy has only in-frame clones and leaves some out. The sample shows more than 140,000 clones, roughly nine tenths of them seen only once. The material was peripheral blood, obtained on day 0 of AZD1222 vaccination. The receptors come from an adult in good health.

The gene calls are TRBV2 and TRBJ2-7; tentative D call: TRBD2 (7 bases). From germline, CDR1 is SNHLY and CDR2 FYNNEI. V was cut by 6 bases and J by 6 bases, with 24 bases left in between. The CDR3 spans 16 residues. CDR3 in amino acids: CASRGGPWGRDREQYF. The CDR3 region has the DNA TGTGCCAGCAGGGGGGGGCCCTGGGGCAGGGATCGCGAGCAGTACTTC.

This clone was observed once. This sequence joins TRBV10-1 and TRBJ1-1; no clear D. Germline V gene lookup returns CDR1 WNHNN and CDR2 SYGVQD (reference sequence). The CDR3 covers 15 residues. V was clipped by 3 bases and J by 5 bases, with 16 bases between them. This chain's CDR3 is CASSDPRPRGTEAFF. In DNA form, the CDR3 reads TGCGCCAGCAGTGACCCCCGACCTAGAGGTACTGAAGCTTTCTTT.

J is TRBJ1-5 and V is TRBV6-2 or TRBV6-3, with unresolved D. Trimming pared 6 bases from V and 6 bases from J, leaving 27 bases between. The germline V gene has CDR1 MNHEY and CDR2 SVGEGT. CDR3 length: 18 residues. The CDR3 reads CASSFDEKDPRLRQPQHF. The CDR3 region has the DNA TGTGCCAGCAGCTTCGACGAGAAAGACCCGAGGCTGCGTCAGCCCCAGCATTTT.

CDR3 amino acids: CASSPRVGPETEAFF. The CDR3 DNA sequence: TGTGCCAGCAGCCCACGGGTGGGGCCGGAGACTGAAGCTTTCTTT. V usage is TRBV5-5 and J usage is TRBJ1-1; D is possibly TRBD1 (5 bases). Germline lookup yields CDR1 SGHKS and CDR2 YYEKEE (reference sequence). The CDR3 has 15 residues. The ends were cut back, 4 bases at V and 5 bases at J, with 18 bases in the middle.

The chain carries TRBV28 and TRBJ1-3; D may be TRBD1 (6 bases). CDR3 length: 14 residues. Looked up from germline, CDR1 is MDHEN and CDR2 is SYDVKM. Trimming removed 4 bases at V and 4 bases at J, with 11 bases between. The CDR3: CASSSPGTGNTIYF. The DNA for the CDR3 is TGTGCCAGCAGTTCACCAGGGACAGGAAACACCATATATTTT.

The chain joins TRBV12-3 or TRBV12-4 to TRBJ2-3, with unresolved D. V lost 2 bases, J lost 8 bases, and 11 bases lay in between. The CDR3 extends over 13 amino acids. In nucleotides, the CDR3 is TGTGCCAGCAGTTTAAGGCGGACGTCTACGCAGTATTTT. The encoded protein is CASSLRRTSTQYF.

The chain joins TRBV21-1 to TRBJ1-5. TRBV21-1 is recorded as a pseudogene. The CDR3 is made up of 16 amino acids. For the CDR3, the DNA is TGTGCCAGCAGCAGTCATAGGTGTTATAGCAATCAGCCCCAGCATTTT. The encoded protein is CASSSHRCYSNQPQHF.

The J gene is TRBJ1-1, the V gene TRBV7-9, with TRBD1 matching 7 bases. The CDR3 spans 15 residues. The junction had 10 bases not matched to a gene; V was cut back by 5 bases and J by 4 bases. CDR1 SEHNR and CDR2 FQNEAQ come from the germline V gene (reference sequence). CDR3 in amino acids: CASSLDGRGRTEAFF. The CDR3 coding sequence is TGTGCCAGCAGCCTCGATGGGAGGGGGCGCACTGAAGCTTTCTTT.

The chain carries TRBV15 and TRBJ2-7; TRBD2 matches at 8 bases. The CDR3 totals 18 residues. Germline CDR1 is LNHNV and CDR2 is YYDKDF (reference sequence). V was clipped by 0 bases and J by 4 bases; unmatched bases: 14. CDR3 region: CATSRDRRRTSRGYEQYF. The CDR3 DNA reads TGTGCCACCAGCAGAGATCGGAGGCGGACTAGCAGGGGATACGAGCAGTACTTC.

This chain connects TRBV29-1 to TRBJ2-7, with a possible D match to TRBD1 (5 bases). Trimming stripped 0 bases from V and 0 bases from J, with 12 bases between. The CDR3 runs 15 residues. The germline gives CDR1 SQVTM, CDR2 ANQGSEA. The CDR3 nucleotides read TGCAGCGTTGAAGAACCAGACAGTGCCTCCTACGAGCAGTACTTC. This gives the protein CSVEEPDSASYEQYF.

The chain links TRBV4-2 to TRBJ2-2; no reliable D call. The V and J ends lost 0 bases and 4 bases respectively, with 9 bases between them. CDR1 and CDR2 from the germline V gene are LGHNA and YNFKEQ. This CDR3 region has 15 residues. The CDR3 sequence is CASSQDGISTGELFF. The CDR3 nucleotides read TGTGCCAGCAGCCAAGATGGCATCAGCACCGGGGAGCTGTTTTTT.

The chain links TRBV7-8 to TRBJ1-5; 7 bases line up with TRBD1. The CDR3 runs 15 residues. V was clipped by 5 bases and J by 4 bases; unmatched bases: 8. Germline values: CDR1 SGHVS, CDR2 FQNEAQ. The CDR3 DNA sequence: TGTGCCAGCAGCCCAGGGACAGTCAGGAATCAGCCCCAGCATTTT. Protein sequence: CASSPGTVRNQPQHF.

This clone was counted between two and nine times. CDR3 in DNA: TGTGCCAGCAGCTTATTAGGGACAGGAGAGGAAAAACTGTTTTTT. It translates to CASSLLGTGEEKLFF. The chain couples TRBV11-2 to TRBJ1-4; 8 bases line up with TRBD1. Per the germline V gene, CDR1 is SGHAT and CDR2 is FQNNGV. This CDR3 comprises 15 residues. J was trimmed by 8 bases and V by 2 bases; bases with no gene match: 7. The whole variable domain, filled in from reference TRBV11-2 and TRBJ1-4, reads EAGVAQSPRYKIIEKRQSVAFWCNPISGHATLYWYQQILGQGPKLLIQFQNNGVVDDSQLPKDRFSAERLKGVDSTLKIQPAKLEDSAVYLCASSLLGTGEEKLFFGSGTQLSVL.

The J gene is TRBJ1-2, the V gene TRBV7-2; 9 bases align to TRBD1. The CDR3 contains 14 residues. The germline CDR1 and CDR2 sequences are SGHTA and FQGNSA. V dropped 6 bases and J dropped 4; count of bases not matched to a gene: 6. Here the CDR3 DNA reads TGTGCCAGCAGTCGACAGGGGGTTAGCTATGGCTACACCTTC. It is translated as CASSRQGVSYGYTF.

The chain has TRBV10-3 and TRBJ1-1, with D perhaps matching TRBD1 (5 bases). Between the trimmed V and J ends, which lost 0 bases and 7 bases, there was a span of 9 bases. Germline CDR1 and CDR2: ENHRY and SYGVKD. There are 13 residues in the CDR3. The CDR3 nucleotides are TGTGCCATCAGTGAGTCGGGACGGAATGAAGCTTTCTTT. The encoded protein is CAISESGRNEAFF.